This TCR beta chain was obtained from a study of blood T cell repertoires in COVID-19 (dated by TCRdb to the early 2020s). Study-level background: Collaborator samples came from the United States, Italy and Spain and covered acute and convalescent phases of COVID-19. The prospective study material was composed of cDNA or gDNA derived from T cells, B-cell-depleted T cells, or PBMCs. A freely available public database, intended as a resource for researchers studying the immune response to SARS-CoV-2, is where the repertoires were released. Where available, HLA class I and class II types were obtained from metadata supplied by the sample provider rather than from assay-based typing. Subjects who had been exposed to COVID-19, were actively infected with it, or had recovered from it provided the deeply sampled blood TCRbeta repertoires that made up the dataset. Samples came from the ongoing ImmuneRACE study (first 160 participants) plus 1,254 subjects from 6 global collaborators. Sample metadata almost always included a de-identified subject ID, COVID-19 status, age in years and sex. What the authors observed across the whole study: Clinical and demographic metadata were provided uncurated, with the amount varying by source and participant.

The CDR3 contains 14 residues, cysteine and phenylalanine counted. Of the read, only the CDR3 DNA is kept; its 42 bases are in frame from base 1. The CDR1 and CDR2 encoded by the germline V gene are MNHEY and SVGAGI. Here V drops 7 bases and J drops 7 bases, and the junction holds 11 bases not matched to any gene. The collaborating institutions used their own protocols to collect whole blood in K2EDTA tubes. For TCRbeta analysis, collaborator samples were shipped as frozen whole blood, as isolated PBMCs, or as DNA extracted from either sample type. As to this clone: No cognate antigen has been identified for it. No much larger clonotype is one base removed from it; base qualities were not supplied.

TCRbeta CDR3 regions were amplified from genomic DNA by means of the immunoSEQ Assay, a bias-controlled multiplex PCR. The authors processed their data as follows. Within the assay, amplification of reference gene primers was used to estimate how many nucleated cells each sample contained. To quantify the absolute abundance of each unique TCRbeta CDR3 rearrangement, sequence reads were collapsed and filtered. For each sample, productive Simpson clonality was calculated as the square root of Simpson's diversity index across productive rearrangements. TCRdb took this table from immuneACCESS and kept in-frame rearrangements with V and J called. Such tables lack part of the clones; where checked against another copy, unresolved V genes explain under half of the gap, and the rest is unexplained. For V, J and clone size, that table is used; D and trimming come from the DNA. The sample yields roughly 250,000 clones; 84% were counted once. 7.5% to 9% of the sample is in the top ten clones.

The chain uses TRBV6-5 and TRBJ2-7; 9 bases in between match TRBD1. This receptor was obtained from a human donor in a cohort sampled during active COVID-19. The sample consisted of peripheral blood. The CDR3: CASTRPGQGLEQYF. The nucleotides are TGTGCCAGCACTCGGCCGGGACAGGGTTTAGAGCAGTACTTC.